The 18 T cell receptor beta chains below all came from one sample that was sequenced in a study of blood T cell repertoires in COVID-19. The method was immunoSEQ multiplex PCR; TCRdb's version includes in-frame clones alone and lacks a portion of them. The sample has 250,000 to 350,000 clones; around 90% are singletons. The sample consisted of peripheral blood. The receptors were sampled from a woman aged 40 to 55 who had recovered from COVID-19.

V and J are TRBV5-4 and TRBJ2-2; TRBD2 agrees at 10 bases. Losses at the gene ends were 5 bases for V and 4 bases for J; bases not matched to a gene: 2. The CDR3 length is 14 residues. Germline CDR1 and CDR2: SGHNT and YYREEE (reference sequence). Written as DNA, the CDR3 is TGTGCCAGCAGAGCGGGGGGGGCCACCGGGGAGCTGTTTTTT. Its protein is CASRAGGATGELFF. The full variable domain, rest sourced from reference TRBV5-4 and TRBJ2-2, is ETGVTQSPTHLIKTRGQQVTLRCSSQSGHNTVSWYQQALGQGPQFIFQYYREEENGRGNFPPRFSGLQFPNYSSELNVNALELDDSALYLCASRAGGATGELFFGEGSRLTVL.

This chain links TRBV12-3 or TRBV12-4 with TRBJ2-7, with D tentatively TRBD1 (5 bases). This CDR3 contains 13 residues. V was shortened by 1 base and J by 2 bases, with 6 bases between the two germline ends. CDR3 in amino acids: CASSLGQTYEQYF. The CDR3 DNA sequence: TGTGCCAGCAGTTTAGGACAGACCTACGAGCAGTACTTC.

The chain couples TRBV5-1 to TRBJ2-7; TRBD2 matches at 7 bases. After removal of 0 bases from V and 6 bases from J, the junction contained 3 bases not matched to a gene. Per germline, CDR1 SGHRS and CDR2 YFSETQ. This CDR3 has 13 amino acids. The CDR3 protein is CASSLESGGEQYF. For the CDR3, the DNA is TGCGCCAGCAGCTTGGAATCGGGAGGCGAGCAGTACTTC.

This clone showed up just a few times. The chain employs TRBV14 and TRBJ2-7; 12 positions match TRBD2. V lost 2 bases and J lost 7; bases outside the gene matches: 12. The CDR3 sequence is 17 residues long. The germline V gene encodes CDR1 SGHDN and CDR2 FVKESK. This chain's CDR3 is CASSQRGRTSGISEQYF. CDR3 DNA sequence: TGTGCCAGCAGCCAACGAGGCCGGACTAGCGGGATAAGTGAGCAGTACTTC.

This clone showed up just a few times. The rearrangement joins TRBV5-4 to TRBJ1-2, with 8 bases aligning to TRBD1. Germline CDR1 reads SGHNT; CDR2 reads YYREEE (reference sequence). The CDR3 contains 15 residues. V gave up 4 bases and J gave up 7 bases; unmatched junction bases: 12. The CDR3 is CASSQFQGQGAGYTF. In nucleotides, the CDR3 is TGTGCCAGCAGCCAGTTCCAGGGGCAGGGGGCTGGCTACACCTTC.

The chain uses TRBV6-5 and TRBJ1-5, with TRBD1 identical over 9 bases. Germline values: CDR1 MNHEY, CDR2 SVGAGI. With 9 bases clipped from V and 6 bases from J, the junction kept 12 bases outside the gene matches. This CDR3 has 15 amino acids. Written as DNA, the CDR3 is TGTGCCAGTACCCGGACAGGGGAGGTCGGTCAGCCCCAGCATTTT. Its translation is CASTRTGEVGQPQHF.

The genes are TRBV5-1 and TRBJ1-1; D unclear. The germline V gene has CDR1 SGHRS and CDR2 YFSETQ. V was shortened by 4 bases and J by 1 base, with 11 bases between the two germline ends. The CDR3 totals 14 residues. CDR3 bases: TGCGCCAGCAGCGGATACAGCACGAACACTGAAGCTTTCTTT. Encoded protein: CASSGYSTNTEAFF.

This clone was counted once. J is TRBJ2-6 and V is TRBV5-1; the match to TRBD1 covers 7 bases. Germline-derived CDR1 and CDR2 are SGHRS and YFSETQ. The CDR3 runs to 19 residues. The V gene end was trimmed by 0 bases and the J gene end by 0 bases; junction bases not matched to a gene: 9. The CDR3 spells CASSLGPPDRFSGANVLTF. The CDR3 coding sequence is TGCGCCAGCAGCTTGGGTCCACCGGACAGGTTCTCTGGGGCCAACGTCCTGACTTTC.

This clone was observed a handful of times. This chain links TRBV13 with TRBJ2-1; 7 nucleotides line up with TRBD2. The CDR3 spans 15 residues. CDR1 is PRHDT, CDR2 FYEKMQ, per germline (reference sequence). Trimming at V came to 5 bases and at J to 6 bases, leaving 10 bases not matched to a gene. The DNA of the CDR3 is TGTGCCAGCAGCCGGGGTTGGGAGGGCCTCAATGAGCAGTTCTTC. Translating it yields CASSRGWEGLNEQFF.

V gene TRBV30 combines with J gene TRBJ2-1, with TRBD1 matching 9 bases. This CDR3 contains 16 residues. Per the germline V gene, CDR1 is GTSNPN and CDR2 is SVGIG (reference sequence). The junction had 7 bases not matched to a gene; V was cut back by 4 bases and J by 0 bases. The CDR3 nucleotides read TGTGCCTGGACCGCCGGGACAGGGAGCTCCTACAATGAGCAGTTCTTC. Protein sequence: CAWTAGTGSSYNEQFF. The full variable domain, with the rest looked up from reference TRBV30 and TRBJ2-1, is SQTIHQWPATLVQPVGSPLSLECTVEGTSNPNLYWYRQAAGRGLQLLFYSVGIGQISSEVPQNLSASRPQDRQFILSSKKLLLSDSGFYLCAWTAGTGSSYNEQFFGPGTRLTVL.

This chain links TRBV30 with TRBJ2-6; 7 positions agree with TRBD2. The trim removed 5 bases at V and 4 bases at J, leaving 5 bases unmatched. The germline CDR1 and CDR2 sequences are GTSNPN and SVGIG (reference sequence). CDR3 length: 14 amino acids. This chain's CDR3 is CAWAGDSGANVLTF. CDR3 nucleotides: TGTGCCTGGGCGGGGGATTCCGGGGCCAACGTCCTGACTTTC. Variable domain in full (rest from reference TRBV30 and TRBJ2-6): SQTIHQWPATLVQPVGSPLSLECTVEGTSNPNLYWYRQAAGRGLQLLFYSVGIGQISSEVPQNLSASRPQDRQFILSSKKLLLSDSGFYLCAWAGDSGANVLTFGAGSRLTVL.

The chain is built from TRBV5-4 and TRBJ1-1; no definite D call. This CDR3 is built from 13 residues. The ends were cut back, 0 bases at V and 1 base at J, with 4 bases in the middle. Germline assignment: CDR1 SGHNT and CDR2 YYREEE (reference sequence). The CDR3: CASSLGGNTEAFF. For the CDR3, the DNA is TGTGCCAGCAGCTTGGGAGGGAACACTGAAGCTTTCTTT.

DNA of the CDR3: TGTGCCATCAGTGTCGGACAGCCATATGGCTACACCTTC. It codes for CAISVGQPYGYTF. This chain connects TRBV10-3 to TRBJ1-2, with D maybe TRBD1 (6 bases). This CDR3 has 13 residues. Germline lookup yields CDR1 ENHRY and CDR2 SYGVKD. Trimming shortened V by 4 bases and J by 5 bases, and 11 bases separated the two germline ends.

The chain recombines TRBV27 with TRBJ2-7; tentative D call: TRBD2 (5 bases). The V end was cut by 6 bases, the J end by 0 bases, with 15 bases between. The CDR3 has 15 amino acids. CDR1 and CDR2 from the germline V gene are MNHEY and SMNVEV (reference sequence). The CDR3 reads CASRGSSGPSYEQYF. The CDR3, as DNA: TGTGCCAGCAGAGGCTCCAGCGGACCCTCCTACGAGCAGTACTTC.

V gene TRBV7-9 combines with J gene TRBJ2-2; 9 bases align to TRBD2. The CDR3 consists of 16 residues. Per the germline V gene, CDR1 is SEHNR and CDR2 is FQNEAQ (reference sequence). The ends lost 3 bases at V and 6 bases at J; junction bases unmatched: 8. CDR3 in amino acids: CASSFGGTSWPGELFF. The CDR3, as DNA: TGTGCCAGCAGCTTCGGTGGGACTAGCTGGCCCGGGGAGCTGTTTTTT.

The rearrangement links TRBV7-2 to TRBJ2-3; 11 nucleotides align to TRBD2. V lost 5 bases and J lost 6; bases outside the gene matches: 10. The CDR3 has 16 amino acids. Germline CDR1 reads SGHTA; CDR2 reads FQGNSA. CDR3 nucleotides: TGTGCCAGCAGCCCCGGGACTAGCGGAAAGGTGGATACGCAGTATTTT. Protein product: CASSPGTSGKVDTQYF.

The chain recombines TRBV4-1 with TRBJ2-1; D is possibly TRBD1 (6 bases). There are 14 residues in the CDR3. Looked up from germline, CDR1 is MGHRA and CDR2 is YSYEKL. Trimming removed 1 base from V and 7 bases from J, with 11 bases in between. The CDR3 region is CASSQVFRGNEQFF. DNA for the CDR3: TGCGCCAGCAGCCAAGTGTTCAGGGGTAATGAGCAGTTCTTC.

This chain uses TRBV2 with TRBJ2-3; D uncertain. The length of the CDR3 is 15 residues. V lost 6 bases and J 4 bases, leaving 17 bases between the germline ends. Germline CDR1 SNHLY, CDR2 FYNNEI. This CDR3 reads CASRSPRRVADTQYF. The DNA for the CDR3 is TGTGCCAGCAGATCCCCTAGGAGAGTCGCAGATACGCAGTATTTT.